The clone carrying this T cell receptor (beta chain) turned up a few times. Likely a read error: the CDR3 ends without its conserved phenylalanine or tryptophan. The limits of the CDR3 on the DNA are not certain, so only TCRdb's listed CDR3 is given. These data belong to a study of cytomegalovirus exposure and HLA in healthy donors. PCR primers comprised 60 Vbeta and 13 Jbeta primers. TCRdb's copy holds only in-frame clones and misses some; the assay was immunoSEQ multiplex PCR. The sample has 150,000 to 200,000 clones; over 70% are singletons. In germline, CDR1 is SGDLS, CDR2 YYNGEE. The CDR3 spans 15 residues, counting both ends.

Sequenced sample: PBMCs. The sequence derives from a man between 50 and 59 years old in good health and CMV-seropositive. The rearrangement links TRBV9 to TRBJ1-4; TRBD1, as called in the table, went unchecked against the DNA. The chain's CDR3 is CASSVGRPGASLSAL.